These 21 T cell receptor beta chains came from one sample sequenced in a study of blood T cell repertoires in COVID-19. Clones were read by immunoSEQ multiplex PCR, and TCRdb kept only the in-frame ones, dropping some. The profile shows tens of thousands of clones, 88% of them singletons. Sequencing used peripheral blood. These receptors were collected from a human donor in a cohort sampled during active COVID-19.

This sequence joins TRBV19 and TRBJ2-3, with D perhaps matching TRBD2 (6 bases). V lost 5 bases and J lost 5, with 8 bases in between. CDR3 length: 12 amino acids. Germline assignment: CDR1 LNHDA and CDR2 SQIVND (reference sequence). This CDR3 is CASSGGLDTQYF. In DNA form, the CDR3 reads TGTGCCAGTAGTGGAGGGCTAGATACGCAGTATTTT.

The chain has TRBV28 and TRBJ2-7, with TRBD1 identical over 7 bases. CDR3 size: 15 residues. Trimming at V came to 1 base and at J to 0 bases, leaving 3 bases not matched to a gene. The germline V gene has CDR1 MDHEN and CDR2 SYDVKM. This chain's CDR3 is CASSLSGGYSYEQYF. CDR3 sequence (DNA): TGTGCCAGCAGTTTATCAGGGGGATACTCCTACGAGCAGTACTTC.

The chain uses TRBV6-2 or TRBV6-3 and TRBJ1-2; 12 bases match TRBD1. The CDR3 runs to 17 residues. Germline lookup yields CDR1 MNHEY and CDR2 SVGEGT. Germline trimming cut 6 bases from V and 7 bases from J; bases unmatched to any gene: 15. Here the CDR3 DNA reads TGTGCCAGCAGCGCCGGGACAGGGGGCCGAATACAGGGTGGCTACACCTTC. It is translated as CASSAGTGGRIQGGYTF.

Only one count was recorded for this clone. This sequence joins TRBV7-9 and TRBJ2-3; 8 bases are a match to TRBD2. Germline V gene lookup returns CDR1 SEHNR and CDR2 FQNEAQ (reference sequence). V was pared by 6 bases and J by 3 bases, with 5 bases of the junction left unmatched. CDR3 length equals 14 residues. In DNA form, the CDR3 reads TGTGCCAGCAGGAGCGGGGGAGGGACAGATACGCAGTATTTT. Translating it yields CASRSGGGTDTQYF.

The chain combines TRBV10-1 with TRBJ1-1; 10 positions match TRBD1. CDR1 is WNHNN, CDR2 SYGVQD, per germline (reference sequence). The CDR3 has 16 amino acids. With 7 bases clipped from V and 3 bases from J, the junction kept 11 bases outside the gene matches. CDR3 nucleotides: TGCGCCAGCAAAGGGGGACAGGGGACCACGGACACTGAAGCTTTCTTT. Encoded protein: CASKGGQGTTDTEAFF.

DNA of the CDR3: TGTGCCTGGAGTGTCGGGGATGCTGAAGCTTTCTTT. It is translated as CAWSVGDAEAFF. The V and J genes are TRBV30 and TRBJ1-1; D is unresolved. The germline gives CDR1 GTSNPN, CDR2 SVGIG (reference sequence). V lost 0 bases and J 6 bases, leaving 8 bases between the germline ends. This CDR3 has 12 amino acids.

V and J are TRBV24-1 and TRBJ2-3, with a weak D call TRBD1 (5 bases). Trimming took 4 bases from V and 12 from J, leaving 13 bases between them. This CDR3 comprises 12 residues. Germline V gives CDR1 KGHDR, CDR2 SFDVKD. The CDR3 region has the DNA TGTGCCACCAGTGAGTCAGGGTCACGTCAGTATTTT. Residues: CATSESGSRQYF.

The chain couples TRBV3-1 (or the pseudogene TRBV3-2) to TRBJ2-7, with 13 bases that match TRBD2. Germline CDR1 LGHDT, CDR2 YNNKEL (reference sequence). The CDR3 contains 18 residues. V was clipped by 0 bases and J by 3 bases; unmatched bases: 8. This CDR3 is CASSQDKRRTSGGYEQYF. CDR3 bases: TGTGCCAGCAGCCAAGATAAGCGAAGGACTAGCGGGGGCTACGAGCAGTACTTC.

The genes are TRBV24-1 and TRBJ2-7; tentatively, D is TRBD1 (5 bases). CDR3 length: 15 amino acids. Germline values: CDR1 KGHDR, CDR2 SFDVKD. Trimming cost V 0 bases and J 5 bases, with 13 bases left between them. CDR3 sequence: CATSDLGQGGNEQYF. DNA of the CDR3: TGTGCCACCAGTGATTTGGGCCAGGGTGGGAACGAGCAGTACTTC.

This chain joins TRBV5-1 and TRBJ2-1, with 10 nucleotides matching TRBD1. J gave up 8 bases and V 4 bases, and 12 bases lay outside the gene matches. CDR3 length equals 16 residues. Looked up from germline, CDR1 is SGHRS and CDR2 is YFSETQ. CDR3 DNA: TGCGCCAGCAGCCTGTATCGACAGGGGGCGAAGGATGAGCAGTTCTTC. The encoded protein is CASSLYRQGAKDEQFF.

This chain uses TRBV6-5 with TRBJ1-4, with 8 bases matching TRBD1. From germline, CDR1 is MNHEY and CDR2 SVGAGI. The CDR3 is 15 amino acids. J lost 7 bases, V lost 2 bases, and 6 bases had no gene match. Here the CDR3 DNA reads TGTGCCAGCAGTTACAGCGGACAGGGTGGTGAAAAACTGTTTTTT. Encoded protein: CASSYSGQGGEKLFF.

The rearrangement links TRBV18 to TRBJ1-5; D remains unclear. Looked up from germline, CDR1 is KGHSH and CDR2 is LQKENI. The CDR3 sequence is 18 residues long. Trimming pared 2 bases from V and 3 bases from J, leaving 20 bases between. This CDR3 is CASSPKIPGTGYNQPQHF. The CDR3, as DNA: TGTGCCAGCTCACCAAAGATACCGGGTACCGGGTACAATCAGCCCCAGCATTTT.

The V gene is TRBV3-1 (or the pseudogene TRBV3-2), the J gene TRBJ1-1; no clear D gene. Trimming took off 4 bases at V and 3 bases at J, with 9 bases between the two ends. The germline CDR1 and CDR2 sequences are LGHDT and YNNKEL (reference sequence). CDR3 length equals 13 residues. The CDR3 sequence: CASSPDIHTEAFF. DNA of the CDR3: TGTGCCAGCAGCCCCGACATCCACACTGAAGCTTTCTTT.

CDR3 DNA: TGTGCCAGTAGTGAAGGACAGCGCTTATCTGGGGCCAACGTCCTGACTTTC. Translation gives CASSEGQRLSGANVLTF. The chain combines TRBV19 with TRBJ2-6, with D perhaps TRBD1 (6 bases). CDR1 LNHDA and CDR2 SQIVND come from the germline V gene (reference sequence). The CDR3 is 17 residues long. V shed 5 bases and J shed 1 base, with 15 bases lying between them.

This clone was seen a single time. V usage is TRBV27 and J usage is TRBJ1-1; 8 positions agree with TRBD1. The CDR3 sequence is 14 residues long. The J segment lost 2 bases and the V segment lost 2 bases, leaving 1 base of the junction unmatched. Germline V CDR1 and CDR2: MNHEY, SMNVEV (reference sequence). The CDR3: CASSLDRGNTEAFF. CDR3 DNA sequence: TGTGCCAGCAGTTTAGACAGGGGTAACACTGAAGCTTTCTTT.

This clone was seen a handful of times. The chain combines TRBV7-8 with TRBJ2-1, with TRBD1 as a possible D gene (5 bases). The CDR3 runs to 13 residues. V was pared by 5 bases and J by 10 bases, with 15 bases between. Per germline, CDR1 SGHVS and CDR2 FQNEAQ. The CDR3 sequence: CASSPPVDREQFF. For the CDR3, the DNA is TGTGCCAGCAGCCCCCCGGTTGACAGAGAGCAGTTCTTC.

The V call is TRBV10-3, the J call TRBJ2-5, with 10 bases matching TRBD2. Trimming took 5 bases from V and 1 from J; bases not matched to a gene: 10. The CDR3 is 17 residues long. Germline loops: CDR1 ENHRY, CDR2 SYGVKD. CDR3: CAISPVLAGDPQETQYF. The CDR3 nucleotides are TGTGCCATCAGTCCCGTTCTAGCGGGGGACCCCCAAGAGACCCAGTACTTC.

V usage is TRBV5-1 and J usage is TRBJ1-2; the match to TRBD1 covers 7 bases. CDR1 is SGHRS and CDR2 is YFSETQ in the germline V gene. V trimming: 0 bases; J trimming: 2 bases; junction bases outside the gene matches: 4. The CDR3 runs to 15 residues. The CDR3 DNA follows: TGCGCCAGCAGCTTGGCCACAGGGGTCAACTATGGCTACACCTTC. This codes for CASSLATGVNYGYTF.

This clone was seen a single time. The chain employs TRBV28 and TRBJ1-2; 7 bases map to TRBD1. The CDR3 sequence is 15 residues long. Trimming removed 4 bases from V and 4 bases from J; junction bases left unmatched: 9. CDR1 MDHEN and CDR2 SYDVKM come from the germline V gene. In nucleotides, the CDR3 is TGTGCCAGCAGTTCCGATGCCGGGACAGCCTATGGCTACACCTTC. Translation: CASSSDAGTAYGYTF.

This clone appeared a single time. The J gene is TRBJ2-3, the V gene TRBV4-1; D unclear. This CDR3 has 14 residues. V lost 0 bases, J lost 2 bases, and 6 bases lay in between. CDR1 is MGHRA and CDR2 is YSYEKL in the germline V gene. The CDR3 loop reads CASSQEKHTDTQYF. The CDR3 coding sequence is TGCGCCAGCAGCCAAGAAAAACACACAGATACGCAGTATTTT.

This sequence joins TRBV5-6 and TRBJ2-3; D perhaps matches TRBD1 (5 bases). The germline V and J ends were trimmed by 4 bases and 3 bases, with 15 bases remaining between them. The CDR3 length is 15 residues. From germline, CDR1 is SGHDT and CDR2 YYEEEE. CDR3 sequence: CASSPQLQVTDTQYF. The CDR3 nucleotides read TGTGCCAGCAGCCCCCAACTACAGGTTACAGATACGCAGTATTTT.